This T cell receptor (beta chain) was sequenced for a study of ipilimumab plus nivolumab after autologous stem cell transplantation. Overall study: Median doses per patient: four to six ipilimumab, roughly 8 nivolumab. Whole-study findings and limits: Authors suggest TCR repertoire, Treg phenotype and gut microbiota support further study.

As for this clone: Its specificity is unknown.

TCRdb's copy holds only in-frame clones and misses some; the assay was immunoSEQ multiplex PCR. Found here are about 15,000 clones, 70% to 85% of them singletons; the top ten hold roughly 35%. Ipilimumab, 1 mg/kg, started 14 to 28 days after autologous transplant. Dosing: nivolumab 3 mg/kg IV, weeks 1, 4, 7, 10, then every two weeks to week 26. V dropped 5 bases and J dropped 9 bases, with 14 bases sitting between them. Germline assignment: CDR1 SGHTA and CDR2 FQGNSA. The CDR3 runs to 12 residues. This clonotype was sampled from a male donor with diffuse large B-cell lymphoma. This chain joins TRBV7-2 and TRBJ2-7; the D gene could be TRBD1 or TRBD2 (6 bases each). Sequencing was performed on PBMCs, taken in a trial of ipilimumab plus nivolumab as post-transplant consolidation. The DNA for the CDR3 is TGTGCCAGCAGCGCCTACAGGGACTTGCAGTACTTC. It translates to CASSAYRDLQYF. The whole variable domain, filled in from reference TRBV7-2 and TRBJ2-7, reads GAGVSQSPSNKVTEKGKDVELRCDPISGHTALYWYRQSLGQGLEFLIYFQGNSAPDKSGLPSDRFSAERTGGSVSTLTIQRTQQEDSAVYLCASSAYRDLQYFGPGTRLTVT.